This record looks at one TCR beta chain sequence and its context. These data come from a study of blood T cell repertoires in COVID-19. Generated by immunoSEQ multiplex PCR, the TCRdb table keeps only in-frame clones and is missing some. The repertoire holds over 400,000 clones, 80% to 90% seen once, with roughly 8% in the top ten. Trimming cost V 1 base and J 4 bases, with 10 bases left between them. The CDR3 is made up of 14 amino acids. Germline V gives CDR1 MGHRA, CDR2 YSYEKL. This TCR derives from a woman aged 60-75 years who had recovered from COVID-19. The sequenced material came from PBMCs or T cells enriched from blood (not recorded which). The chain has TRBV4-1 and TRBJ2-5; maybe TRBD1 (7 bases). The CDR3 DNA follows: TGCGCCAGCAGCCAAGCCAGGGGGGTAGAGACCCAGTACTTC. Protein sequence: CASSQARGVETQYF.